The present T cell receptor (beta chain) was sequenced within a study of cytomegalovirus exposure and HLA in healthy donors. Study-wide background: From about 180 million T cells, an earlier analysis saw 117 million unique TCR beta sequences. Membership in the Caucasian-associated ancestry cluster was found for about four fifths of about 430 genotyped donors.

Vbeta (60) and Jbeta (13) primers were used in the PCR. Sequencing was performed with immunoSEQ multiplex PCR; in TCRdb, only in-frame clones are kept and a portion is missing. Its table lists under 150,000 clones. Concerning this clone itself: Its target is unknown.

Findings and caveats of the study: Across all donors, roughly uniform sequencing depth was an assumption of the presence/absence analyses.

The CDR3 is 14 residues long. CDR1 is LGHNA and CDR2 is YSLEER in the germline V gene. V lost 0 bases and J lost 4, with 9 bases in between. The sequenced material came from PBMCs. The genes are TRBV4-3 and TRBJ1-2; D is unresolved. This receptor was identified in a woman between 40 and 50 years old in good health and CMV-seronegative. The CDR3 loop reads CASSQDPGSYGYTF. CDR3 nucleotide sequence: TGCGCCAGCAGCCAAGACCCGGGGAGCTATGGCTACACCTTC.